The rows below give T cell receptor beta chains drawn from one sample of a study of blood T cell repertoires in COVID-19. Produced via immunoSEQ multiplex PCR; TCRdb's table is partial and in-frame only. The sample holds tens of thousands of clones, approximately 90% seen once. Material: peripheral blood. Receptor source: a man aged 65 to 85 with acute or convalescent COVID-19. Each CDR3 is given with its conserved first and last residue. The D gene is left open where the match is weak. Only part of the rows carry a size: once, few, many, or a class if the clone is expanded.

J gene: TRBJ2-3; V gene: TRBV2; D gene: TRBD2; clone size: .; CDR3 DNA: TGTGCCAGCATACAGCGGGGGGGCTCCCTTGCCCTCACAGATACGCAGTATTTT; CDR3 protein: CASIQRGGSLALTDTQYF
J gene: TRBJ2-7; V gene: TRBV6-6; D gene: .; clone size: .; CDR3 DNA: TGTGCCAGCAGTCCCTTGAGGGGGGGATACGAGCAGTACTTC; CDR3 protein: CASSPLRGGYEQYF
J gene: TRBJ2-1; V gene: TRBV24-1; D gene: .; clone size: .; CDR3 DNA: TGTGCCACCAGCGGTAGGGGCCCACGCTCCTACAATGAGCAGTTCTTC; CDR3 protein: CATSGRGPRSYNEQFF
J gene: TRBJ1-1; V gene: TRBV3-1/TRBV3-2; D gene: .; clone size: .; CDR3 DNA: TGTGCCAGCAGCCAGTCAGGGTTGACTGAAGCTTTCTTT; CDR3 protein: CASSQSGLTEAFF
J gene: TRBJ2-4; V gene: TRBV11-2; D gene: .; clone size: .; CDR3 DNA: TGTGCCAGCAGCTTAGGCGTCCCCCCAAACATTCAGTACTTC; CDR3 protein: CASSLGVPPNIQYF
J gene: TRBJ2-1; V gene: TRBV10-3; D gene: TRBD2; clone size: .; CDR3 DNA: TGTGCCATCAGTGAGTCCGGGACTAGCGGGACCCTTCGCGATGAGCAGTTCTTC; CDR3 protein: CAISESGTSGTLRDEQFF
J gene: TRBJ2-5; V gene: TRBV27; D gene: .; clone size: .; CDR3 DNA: TGTGCCAGCAGTTTAAACACGGCGGCGACCCAGTACTTC; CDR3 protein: CASSLNTAATQYF
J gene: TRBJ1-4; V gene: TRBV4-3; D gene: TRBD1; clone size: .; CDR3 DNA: TGCGCCAGCAGCCGAAGGGGGCTGCCTAATGAAAAACTGTTTTTT; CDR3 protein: CASSRRGLPNEKLFF
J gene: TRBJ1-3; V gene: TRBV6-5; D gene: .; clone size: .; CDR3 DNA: TGTGCCAGCAGTTACCAGGCAAGGCTTGGAAACACCATATATTTT; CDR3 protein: CASSYQARLGNTIYF
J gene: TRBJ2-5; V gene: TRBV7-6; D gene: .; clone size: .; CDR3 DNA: TGTGCCACCAGTATGGAGTGGCAAGAGACCCAGTACTTC; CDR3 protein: CATSMEWQETQYF
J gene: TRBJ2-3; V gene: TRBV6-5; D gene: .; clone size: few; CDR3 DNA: TGTGCCAGCACCCAGTCAGGGGCGCCCACAGATACGCAGTATTTT; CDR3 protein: CASTQSGAPTDTQYF
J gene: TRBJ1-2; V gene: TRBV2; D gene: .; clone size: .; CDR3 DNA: TGTGCCAGCAGTAGTACCGGGGGTACCTATGGCTACACCTTC; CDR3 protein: CASSSTGGTYGYTF
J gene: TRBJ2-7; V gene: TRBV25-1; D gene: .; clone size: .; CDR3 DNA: TGTGCCAGCGGGAGTCCCTACGAGCAGTACTTC; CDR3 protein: CASGSPYEQYF
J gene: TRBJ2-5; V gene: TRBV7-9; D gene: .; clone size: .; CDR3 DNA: TGTGCCAGCAGCTTAGAAGTCCGGTGGGAGACCCAGTACTTC; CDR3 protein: CASSLEVRWETQYF